This is a list of T cell receptor beta chains from one sample in a study of shared clonotypes between healthy human individuals. Sequencing was performed with immunoSEQ multiplex PCR; in TCRdb, only in-frame clones are kept and a portion is missing. The sample consists of about 2.4 million clones, roughly 93% of them appearing once. Sequenced input: naive CD4+ T cells from PBMCs. Source of these receptors: a young man in good health. Some clones in this sample may be carry-over from other donors' samples. The CDR3 runs from the conserved cysteine through the conserved F or W. A D gene is named only where the DNA matches it firmly.

D gene,V gene,J gene,CDR3 DNA,CDR3 protein
-,TRBV4-3,TRBJ1-4,TGCGCCAGCAGCCAAGACAGGGGCCCGGGGGAAAAACTGTTTTTT,CASSQDRGPGEKLFF
TRBD2,TRBV7-9,TRBJ2-1,TGTGCCAGCAGCTTAGTCGGGAGCGGGAGGCGTTTCAATGAGCAGTTCTTC,CASSLVGSGRRFNEQFF
TRBD2,TRBV10-3,TRBJ2-7,TGTGCCATCAATGTAGCGGGAGGGCCCTACGAGCAGTACTTC,CAINVAGGPYEQYF
-,TRBV6-5,TRBJ1-2,TGTGCCAGCATCAGAGGGCCCGGGGAGAGCTATGGCTACACCTTC,CASIRGPGESYGYTF
-,TRBV6-5,TRBJ2-7,TGTGCCAGCAGTGACGACAGGGAGGAATACTTC,CASSDDREEYF
-,TRBV6-4,TRBJ1-2,TGTGCCAGCAGTGACTCCCCAGGGCTGGGTGGCTACACCTTC,CASSDSPGLGGYTF
-,TRBV9,TRBJ2-2,TGTGCCAGCAGCCCTATCAGCGTCACCGGGGAGCTGTTTTTT,CASSPISVTGELFF
-,TRBV4-1,TRBJ2-7,TGCGCCAGCAGCCAGTTCAGGGCACGCGAGCAGTACTTC,CASSQFRAREQYF
TRBD1,TRBV4-1,TRBJ1-5,TGCGCCAGCAGCCAGGATACCGGGACAGGGGGCTATCAGCCCCAGCATTTT,CASSQDTGTGGYQPQHF
-,TRBV6-1,TRBJ1-5,TGTGCCAGCCACCCGCTGGGGGGTCAGCCCCAGCATTTT,CASHPLGGQPQHF
TRBD2,TRBV5-1,TRBJ2-5,TGCGCCAGCAGCTTGGCCGGCTTCGGGAGGGACCAAGAGACCCAGTACTTC,CASSLAGFGRDQETQYF
-,TRBV28,TRBJ2-7,TGTGCCAGCAGTCCAAGTAGCTCCTACGAGCAGTACTTC,CASSPSSSYEQYF
TRBD2,TRBV5-1,TRBJ2-5,TGCGCCAGCAGCTTGGCCGTAGCGGGAGGACTACAAGAGACCCAGTACTTC,CASSLAVAGGLQETQYF
TRBD1,TRBV27,TRBJ2-1,TGTGCCAGCGCCAGCCAGGGACAGGGTACAGGTGAGCAGTTCTTC,CASASQGQGTGEQFF
TRBD2,TRBV29-1,TRBJ2-7,TGCAGCGTCCGACGTTCGGGGGGTTCCTACGAGCAGTACTTC,CSVRRSGGSYEQYF
-,TRBV30,TRBJ2-1,TGTGCCTGGAGCGCAGGCGGAAGGGCGTACAATGAGCAGTTCTTC,CAWSAGGRAYNEQFF
-,TRBV28,TRBJ1-1,TGTGCCAGCAGTTGGGGGCGAGGGACTGAAGCTTTCTTT,CASSWGRGTEAFF
-,TRBV29-1,TRBJ2-2,TGCAGCGTTACCGACAGCCCGAACACCGGGGAGCTGTTTTTT,CSVTDSPNTGELFF